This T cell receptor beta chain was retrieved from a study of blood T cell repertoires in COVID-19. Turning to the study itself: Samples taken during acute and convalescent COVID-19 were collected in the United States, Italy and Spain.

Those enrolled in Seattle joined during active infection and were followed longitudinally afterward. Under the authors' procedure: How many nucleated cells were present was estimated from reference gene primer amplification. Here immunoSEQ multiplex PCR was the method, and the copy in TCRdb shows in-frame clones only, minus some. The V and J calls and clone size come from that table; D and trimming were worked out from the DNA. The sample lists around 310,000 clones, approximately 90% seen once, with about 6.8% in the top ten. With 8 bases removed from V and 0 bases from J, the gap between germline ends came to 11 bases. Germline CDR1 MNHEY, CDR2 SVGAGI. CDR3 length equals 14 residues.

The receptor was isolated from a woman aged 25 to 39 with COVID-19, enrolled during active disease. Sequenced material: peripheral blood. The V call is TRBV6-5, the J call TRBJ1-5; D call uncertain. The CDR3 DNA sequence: TGTGCCAGCGGGCAGGTTCTTAGCAATCAGCCCCAGCATTTT. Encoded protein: CASGQVLSNQPQHF.